The 7 T cell receptor beta chains below were found in one sample sequenced in a study of cytotoxic CD8 clonotypes in ibrutinib-treated CLL. Produced via immunoSEQ multiplex PCR; TCRdb's table is partial and in-frame only. The sample yields 150,000 to 200,000 clones, roughly four fifths seen once. The specimen comprised PBMCs, sampled after 12 months of ibrutinib treatment. The receptors were sampled from a human donor with chronic lymphocytic leukemia.

The rearrangement links TRBV5-1 to TRBJ2-5, with D maybe TRBD1 (6 bases). V lost 6 bases, J lost 2 bases, and 14 bases lay in between. Germline CDR1 is SGHRS and CDR2 is YFSETQ. The CDR3 runs to 14 residues. The CDR3 DNA reads as TGCGCCAGCACCACTGGACAGATACAAGAGACCCAGTACTTC. Encoded protein: CASTTGQIQETQYF.

This chain connects TRBV7-2 to TRBJ2-7, with 7 nucleotides matching TRBD1. Germline V gives CDR1 SGHTA, CDR2 FQGNSA. The CDR3 spans 15 residues. V was clipped by 4 bases and J by 7 bases; unmatched bases: 13. The CDR3 here is CASSYTRTGLKEQYF. In nucleotides, the CDR3 is TGTGCCAGCAGCTACACCCGGACAGGTTTGAAGGAGCAGTACTTC.

The chain links TRBV5-1 to TRBJ2-5; no clear D. Germline V CDR1 and CDR2: SGHRS, YFSETQ. This CDR3 contains 15 residues. V shed 0 bases and J shed 3 bases, with 12 bases lying between them. CDR3 sequence: CASSLVGPQEETQYF. The DNA for the CDR3 is TGCGCCAGCAGCTTGGTCGGTCCCCAGGAAGAGACCCAGTACTTC. Drawing the rest from reference TRBV5-1 and TRBJ2-5, the complete variable domain is KAGVTQTPRYLIKTRGQQVTLSCSPISGHRSVSWYQQTPGQGLQFLFEYFSETQRNKGNFPGRFSGRQFSNSRSEMNVSTLELGDSALYLCASSLVGPQEETQYFGPGTRLLVL.

J is TRBJ1-3 and V is TRBV30; D not resolved. Between the trimmed V and J ends, which lost 0 bases and 0 bases, there was a span of 6 bases. Germline V CDR1 and CDR2: GTSNPN, SVGIG (reference sequence). The CDR3 is made up of 14 amino acids. CDR3 protein: CAWSVSVSGNTIYF. CDR3 DNA sequence: TGTGCCTGGAGTGTAAGCGTCTCTGGAAACACCATATATTTT.

V gene TRBV7-2 combines with J gene TRBJ1-3; no clear D gene. Germline-derived CDR1 and CDR2 are SGHTA and FQGNSA. V shed 0 bases and J shed 0 bases, with 15 bases lying between them. The CDR3 sequence is 18 residues long. This CDR3 reads CASSLAAPPLSSGNTIYF. For the CDR3, the DNA is TGTGCCAGCAGCTTAGCGGCACCCCCGCTGTCCTCTGGAAACACCATATATTTT.

This chain's CDR3 is CASSPGQGHDETQYF. DNA for the CDR3: TGCGCCAGCAGCCCGGGACAGGGACATGACGAGACCCAGTACTTC. The chain links TRBV5-1 to TRBJ2-5, with 9 bases that match TRBD1. The trim removed 4 bases at V and 5 bases at J, leaving 9 bases unmatched. CDR3 length: 15 amino acids. CDR1 and CDR2 from the germline V gene are SGHRS and YFSETQ.

The V and J genes are TRBV6-5 and TRBJ2-1; 10 nucleotides match TRBD2. Unmatched junction bases numbered 3, after V lost 3 bases and J lost 7 bases. This CDR3 comprises 14 residues. Germline CDR1 and CDR2: MNHEY and SVGAGI. In DNA, the CDR3 is TGTGCCAGCAGTTATAGCGGGGGGCGGAATGAGCAGTTCTTC. It codes for CASSYSGGRNEQFF.